These 26 T cell receptor beta chains came from one sample sequenced in a study of beta chain features in type 1 diabetes. The isolated RNA, all of it, was reverse transcribed, so expressed TCRB transcripts were what got sequenced. The data were produced by immunoSEQ multiplex PCR, yet TCRdb's version contains in-frame clones alone and is incomplete. In the table there are almost 350,000 clones, 8% of which are singletons. The sample taken for sequencing was central memory CD4+ T cells from blood. These receptors originate from a woman aged 18-35 years in good health.

This clone was recorded only once. V gene TRBV4-2 combines with J gene TRBJ1-1; D is ambiguous. The V and J ends lost 0 bases and 2 bases respectively, with 7 bases between them. This CDR3 spans 14 amino acids. Germline V CDR1 and CDR2: LGHNA, YNFKEQ. CDR3 residues: CASSQDPKNTEAFF. Written as DNA, the CDR3 is TGTGCCAGCAGCCAAGATCCAAAAAACACTGAAGCTTTCTTT.

There are a few counts of this clone. The chain employs TRBV13 and TRBJ2-1; 7 bases align to TRBD1. The V gene end was trimmed by 5 bases and the J gene end by 7 bases; junction bases not matched to a gene: 11. Per the germline V gene, CDR1 is PRHDT and CDR2 is FYEKMQ (reference sequence). This CDR3 comprises 15 residues. The CDR3 sequence is CASSPQGQVKNEQFF. The CDR3 DNA reads as TGTGCCAGCAGCCCACAGGGGCAGGTTAAGAATGAGCAGTTCTTC.

The rearrangement uses TRBV6-7 and TRBJ2-7; no firm D call. TRBV6-7 is known as an ORF, though its function is uncertain. The length of the CDR3 is 13 residues. Trimming took 7 bases from V and 3 from J, leaving 13 bases between them. CDR3 amino acids: CASIDQTNYEQYF. The CDR3 nucleotides are TGTGCCAGCATTGATCAAACCAACTACGAGCAGTACTTC.

CDR3 coding DNA: TGTGCCAGCAGCTTAACACTAGCGGGACCCTACGAGCAGTACTTC. Translated: CASSLTLAGPYEQYF. The chain employs TRBV7-3 and TRBJ2-7; 10 bases agree with TRBD2. Germline lookup yields CDR1 SGHTA and CDR2 FQGTGA. There are 15 residues in the CDR3. The J segment lost 2 bases and the V segment lost 0 bases, leaving 1 base of the junction unmatched.

The CDR3 protein is CATSKGLGFDTQYF. CDR3 DNA: TGTGCCACCAGCAAGGGACTGGGCTTCGATACGCAGTATTTT. The chain carries TRBV15 and TRBJ2-3, with D maybe TRBD2 (6 bases). The CDR3 has 14 amino acids. Germline CDR1 reads LNHNV; CDR2 reads YYDKDF (reference sequence). V was pared by 4 bases and J by 6 bases, with 14 bases between.

The chain is built from TRBV19 and TRBJ1-2; D might be TRBD1 (6 bases). The germline CDR1 and CDR2 sequences are LNHDA and SQIVND (reference sequence). This CDR3 comprises 16 residues. Trimming removed 3 bases from V and 0 bases from J, with 14 bases in between. The CDR3 DNA reads TGTGCCAGTAGTATCACCGCGGGACATACTAACTATGGCTACACCTTC. This sequence encodes CASSITAGHTNYGYTF.

In this sample, this clone turned up a few times. The chain is built from TRBV7-2 and TRBJ2-3, with TRBD2 identical over 15 bases. After removal of 4 bases from V and 3 bases from J, the junction contained 11 bases not matched to a gene. Looked up from germline, CDR1 is SGHTA and CDR2 is FQGNSA. The CDR3 totals 19 residues. Here the CDR3 DNA reads TGTGCCAGCAGCTCAAGGACTAGCGGGAGGGCCGTGGTAACAGATACGCAGTATTTT. As protein: CASSSRTSGRAVVTDTQYF. Filled out from reference TRBV7-2 and TRBJ2-3, the complete variable domain reads GAGVSQSPSNKVTEKGKDVELRCDPISGHTALYWYRQSLGQGLEFLIYFQGNSAPDKSGLPSDRFSAERTGGSVSTLTIQRTQQEDSAVYLCASSSRTSGRAVVTDTQYFGPGTRLTVL.

The V call is TRBV19, the J call TRBJ2-1, with D possibly TRBD2 on 6 matching bases. The CDR3 is made up of 12 amino acids. V gave up 5 bases and J gave up 9 bases, with 11 bases separating them. CDR1 and CDR2 from the germline V gene are LNHDA and SQIVND (reference sequence). This CDR3 reads CASSGGVGEQFF. CDR3 nucleotides: TGTGCCAGTAGTGGAGGGGTTGGTGAGCAGTTCTTC.

The sample holds a few counts of this clone. This rearrangement joins TRBV6-5 to TRBJ2-1; TRBD2 aligns across 8 bases. Germline trimming cut 6 bases from V and 14 bases from J; bases unmatched to any gene: 15. The CDR3 runs 14 residues. Germline-derived CDR1 and CDR2 are MNHEY and SVGAGI. The chain's CDR3 is CASRQSGRGPHEFF. DNA of the CDR3: TGTGCCAGCAGACAGAGCGGGAGAGGACCCCACGAGTTCTTC.

The V and J genes are TRBV10-3 and TRBJ2-7; 7 bases are shared with TRBD1. CDR1 is ENHRY and CDR2 is SYGVKD in the germline V gene. The length of the CDR3 is 12 residues. The junction had 3 bases not matched to a gene; V was cut back by 9 bases and J by 1 base. This chain's CDR3 is CAIRGQSYEQYF. DNA for the CDR3: TGTGCCATACGGGGACAGTCCTACGAGCAGTACTTC.

The V gene is TRBV5-4, the J gene TRBJ2-3; tentative D call: TRBD1 (6 bases). Germline V gene data show CDR1 as SGHNT and CDR2 as YYREEE (reference sequence). V lost 0 bases to trimming and J lost 2 bases, with 10 bases between them. This CDR3 is 15 amino acids long. Written as DNA, the CDR3 is TGTGCCAGCAGCTTGGCGAAGGGACACACAGATACGCAGTATTTT. Protein sequence: CASSLAKGHTDTQYF.

On this clone: An end of the junction does not agree with germline; a read error may underlie this. Different DNA sequences within this sample yield the same CDR3. CDR3 residues: CASSLGLAGTDTQYF. DNA of the CDR3: TGTGCTAGCAGCTTAGGGCTAGCGGGAACGGATACGCAGTATTTT. The chain is built from TRBV7-7 and TRBJ2-3; 9 bases agree with TRBD2. Germline CDR1 SSHAT, CDR2 FNYEAQ (reference sequence). The CDR3 totals 15 residues.

This rearrangement joins TRBV9 to TRBJ2-1; 7 bases are shared with TRBD1. This CDR3 comprises 15 residues. Per germline, CDR1 SGDLS and CDR2 YYNGEE. J lost 8 bases, V lost 4 bases, and 12 bases had no gene match. CDR3 region: CASSPRQGEWHEQFF. The CDR3 DNA reads TGTGCCAGCAGCCCCCGACAGGGCGAATGGCATGAGCAGTTCTTC.

This clone was picked up a small number of times. The rearrangement joins TRBV11-2 to TRBJ2-5; TRBD2 matches at 15 bases. The trim removed 5 bases at V and 5 bases at J, leaving 12 bases unmatched. This CDR3 contains 18 residues. Per germline, CDR1 SGHAT and CDR2 FQNNGV. CDR3 DNA sequence: TGTGCCAGCAGCACGCGAATCAGGACTAGCGGGAGGGGGGAGACCCAGTACTTC. It yields the protein CASSTRIRTSGRGETQYF.

The chain joins TRBV18 to TRBJ2-7; TRBD2 is a possible D gene (5 bases). Germline assignment: CDR1 KGHSH and CDR2 LQKENI. V was trimmed by 3 bases and J by 0 bases, leaving 6 bases between them. This CDR3 region has 13 residues. CDR3 residues: CASSPGASYEQYF. CDR3 nucleotide sequence: TGTGCCAGCTCACCGGGAGCCTCCTACGAGCAGTACTTC.

A few counts support this clone. This chain connects TRBV28 to TRBJ1-2; 9 bases agree with TRBD1. The CDR3 length is 15 residues. J lost 2 bases, V lost 5 bases, and 6 bases had no gene match. CDR1 is MDHEN and CDR2 is SYDVKM in the germline V gene. The CDR3 DNA reads TGTGCCAGCAGTGATGGGACAGGGAACAACTATGGCTACACCTTC. Its translation is CASSDGTGNNYGYTF.

This clone showed up just a few times. DNA for the CDR3: TGTGCCAGCAGAAGAGAGAGGGCTAGTCTCACCCCGTTCTTC. Residues: CASRRERASLTPFF. The V and J genes are TRBV28 and TRBJ2-1; possibly TRBD2 for D (5 bases). V lost 6 bases and J 15 bases, leaving 24 bases between the germline ends. The CDR3 sequence is 14 residues long. CDR1 MDHEN and CDR2 SYDVKM come from the germline V gene. The whole variable domain, remainder taken from reference TRBV28 and TRBJ2-1, is DVKVTQSSRYLVKRTGEKVFLECVQDMDHENMFWYRQDPGLGLRLIYFSYDVKMKEKGDIPEGYSVSREKKERFSLILESASTNQTSMYLCASRRERASLTPFFGPGTRLTVL.

The chain couples TRBV7-9 to TRBJ2-3, with a weak D call TRBD2 (7 bases). CDR3 length equals 15 residues. Trimming took 10 bases from V and 2 from J, leaving 19 bases between them. Germline lookup yields CDR1 SEHNR and CDR2 FQNEAQ (reference sequence). This CDR3 reads CATPRGQIITDTQYF. CDR3 in DNA: TGTGCCACTCCGCGGGGGCAGATTATCACAGATACGCAGTATTTT. The entire variable domain, with the rest obtained from reference TRBV7-9 and TRBJ2-3, is as follows: DTGVSQNPRHKITKRGQNVTFRCDPISEHNRLYWYRQTLGQGPEFLTYFQNEAQLEKSRLLSDRFSAERPKGSFSTLEIQRTEQGDSAMYLCATPRGQIITDTQYFGPGTRLTVL.

The rearrangement links TRBV28 to TRBJ1-2; tentatively, D is TRBD1 (5 bases). V lost 5 bases, J lost 4 bases, and 14 bases lay in between. CDR1 and CDR2 (germline): MDHEN, SYDVKM. The CDR3 runs 14 residues. The CDR3 coding sequence is TGTGCCAGCAGTCCCGTGGGACGTGTCTATGGCTACACCTTC. Translating it yields CASSPVGRVYGYTF.

The sample holds many counts of this clone. This sequence joins TRBV5-4 and TRBJ2-2; tentative D call: TRBD1 (5 bases). This CDR3 comprises 16 residues. V shed 0 bases and J shed 5 bases, with 14 bases lying between them. In germline, CDR1 is SGHNT, CDR2 YYREEE (reference sequence). The CDR3 nucleotides read TGTGCCAGCAGCTTGGGGCAGGGATTGAGAACCGGGGAGCTGTTTTTT. Translation gives CASSLGQGLRTGELFF.

This clone was seen many times. The chain links TRBV7-3 to TRBJ2-2; 8 bases agree with TRBD2. Germline CDR1 is SGHTA and CDR2 is FQGTGA. J gave up 4 bases and V 3 bases, and 4 bases lay outside the gene matches. CDR3 length: 15 residues. CDR3 in amino acids: CASSLAGGPTGELFF. The CDR3 DNA follows: TGTGCCAGCAGCTTGGCGGGAGGACCCACCGGGGAGCTGTTTTTT.

This clone was counted a few times. The chain joins TRBV27 to TRBJ2-3; perhaps TRBD2 as D (5 bases). Germline-derived CDR1 and CDR2 are MNHEY and SMNVEV (reference sequence). V was pared by 6 bases and J by 2 bases, with 15 bases between. The CDR3 loop spans 15 amino acids. This CDR3 is CASSPYRGNTDTQYF. The CDR3 DNA is TGTGCCAGCAGCCCTTATCGAGGGAACACAGATACGCAGTATTTT.

This clone came up many times. The CDR3 DNA sequence: TGTGCCAGCTCACCACGACAGGATGAAAAACTGTTTTTT. As protein: CASSPRQDEKLFF. The J gene is TRBJ1-4, the V gene TRBV18; a weak D match, TRBD1 (6 bases). CDR3 length: 13 amino acids. V gave up 1 base and J gave up 6 bases, with 6 bases separating them. Germline V CDR1 and CDR2: KGHSH, LQKENI.

This clone was observed at least ten times. This same CDR3 is encoded by further DNA sequences in the sample. Here the CDR3 reads CASSLVRGSGNTIYF. CDR3 bases: TGTGCCAGCAGCTTAGTACGTGGCTCTGGAAACACCATATATTTT. The chain joins TRBV7-9 to TRBJ1-3; D not certain. The germline CDR1 and CDR2 sequences are SEHNR and FQNEAQ (reference sequence). The length of the CDR3 is 15 residues. The ends were cut back, 1 base at V and 0 bases at J, with 7 bases in the middle.

The chain has TRBV19 and TRBJ2-1, with D unclear. The CDR3 runs 15 residues. Germline CDR1 LNHDA, CDR2 SQIVND (reference sequence). Trimming stripped 5 bases from V and 6 bases from J, with 17 bases between. The CDR3 DNA is TGTGCCAGTAGTGCGCGATCGATCCGAACCAATGAGCAGTTCTTC. It codes for CASSARSIRTNEQFF.

This clone occurred many times. V and J are TRBV6-6 and TRBJ2-1; D gene unclear. The V gene lost 0 bases and the J gene lost 5 bases, with 14 bases spanning the gap. This CDR3 has 16 residues. Germline CDR1 reads MNHNY; CDR2 reads SVGAGI (reference sequence). CDR3 DNA: TGTGCCAGCAGTTACTCGATCCAGTCTGTCGACAATGAGCAGTTCTTC. Amino acid sequence: CASSYSIQSVDNEQFF.